One sample yielded the 5 T cell receptor beta chains listed below, sequenced in a study of T cell responses to AZD1222 COVID-19 vaccine (dated by TCRdb to the early 2020s). Interpreted using the paper, the time point label stands for: baseline before first vaccination. This specimen's treatment or condition label, interpreted: meningococcal conjugate vaccine given as trial control. The library was prepared using the immunoSEQ multiplex PCR assay. In its TCRdb copy, this immuneACCESS table keeps in-frame sequences only and misses some clones. Where compared with another copy, unresolved V genes explain less than half of these, and the others have no known cause. A total of 200,000 or so clones appear in this sample, about 93% of them only once. The ten largest clonotypes hold about 1% of the sample. The sample here was peripheral blood, taken on day 0 of MenACWY control vaccination. Receptor source: an adult in good health.

J is TRBJ2-2 and V is TRBV7-9, with 7 positions matching TRBD2. After removal of 5 bases from V and 6 bases from J, the junction contained 9 bases not matched to a gene. In germline, CDR1 is SEHNR, CDR2 FQNEAQ (reference sequence). This CDR3 is built from 15 residues. DNA for the CDR3: TGTGCCAGCAGCCGATTTGGACTAGAGGCCGGGGAGCTGTTTTTT. Its protein is CASSRFGLEAGELFF.

In DNA, the CDR3 is TGCGCCAGCAGCCAAGCGTCGAAGAGGGGCAAGGGAAGTGAGGGCTATGGCTACACCTTC. Residues: CASSQASKRGKGSEGYGYTF. This chain links TRBV4-1 with TRBJ1-2; TRBD1 is a possible D gene (5 bases). Germline values: CDR1 MGHRA, CDR2 YSYEKL. V was cut by 1 base and J by 4 bases, with 28 bases left in between. The CDR3 loop spans 20 amino acids.

J is TRBJ1-2 and V is TRBV2; D is possibly TRBD1 (5 bases). The CDR3 is made up of 14 amino acids. Trimming left V 6 bases short and J 1 base short, with 12 bases between. Germline values: CDR1 SNHLY, CDR2 FYNNEI. Written as DNA, the CDR3 is TGTGCCAGCAGCCCCTGGGGGGATAACTATGGCTACACCTTC. This codes for CASSPWGDNYGYTF.

In nucleotides, the CDR3 is TGTGCCAGCAGCCAAGATCCACTAGCCAACGATGAGCAGTTCTTC. Translation: CASSQDPLANDEQFF. The chain employs TRBV3-1 (or the pseudogene TRBV3-2) and TRBJ2-1; D perhaps matches TRBD2 (6 bases). V lost 0 bases, J lost 8 bases, and 14 bases lay in between. Germline-derived CDR1 and CDR2 are LGHDT and YNNKEL (reference sequence). The CDR3 runs 15 residues.

This chain joins TRBV25-1 and TRBJ2-7, with D possibly matching TRBD1 (5 bases). Germline CDR1 is MGHDK and CDR2 is SYGVNS. V lost 3 bases and J 2 bases, leaving 11 bases between the germline ends. The length of the CDR3 is 14 residues. The CDR3 sequence is CASSDPTEAYEQYF. For the CDR3, the DNA is TGTGCCAGCAGTGACCCGACAGAAGCCTACGAGCAGTACTTC.